The 2 T cell receptor beta chains presented below share a single source sample, sequenced in a study of shared clonotypes between healthy human individuals. This table comes from immunoSEQ multiplex PCR, and its TCRdb copy is limited to in-frame clones, with some not included. The repertoire has about 600,000 clones, 95% of them found once; the top ten carry 0.11%. Terminally differentiated effector memory CD45RA+ cells were excluded by CCR7 positive selection of CD45RO-negative cells. The specimen was naive CD8+ T cells sorted from blood. All receptors derive from a woman in her twenties or thirties in good health.

The chain has TRBV2 and TRBJ1-2; D gene uncertain. Germline lookup yields CDR1 SNHLY and CDR2 FYNNEI. The CDR3 totals 14 residues. The V end was cut by 6 bases, the J end by 2 bases, with 13 bases between. The CDR3 sequence: CASRGLLTNYGYTF. The CDR3 bases are TGTGCCAGCAGAGGATTACTCACCAACTATGGCTACACCTTC.

In nucleotides, the CDR3 is TGTGCCAGCAATCTACTAGCGGGACCTTACAATGAGCAGTTCTTC. This encodes CASNLLAGPYNEQFF. The rearrangement links TRBV27 to TRBJ2-1; TRBD2 matches at 10 bases. V trimming: 7 bases; J trimming: 4 bases; junction bases outside the gene matches: 7. The CDR3 has 15 amino acids. From germline, CDR1 is MNHEY and CDR2 SMNVEV (reference sequence).